This TCR beta chain was recovered during a study of T cell responses to AZD1222 COVID-19 vaccine. Study in general: The analysis combined second doses at about 4 or about 12 weeks.

A word on this clone: Antigen: not known.

The protocol was immunoSEQ multiplex PCR, while the TCRdb copy is restricted to in-frame clones and leaves out a portion. The table lists some 140,000 clones, approximately 90% of them singletons, with 5.5% in the top ten. The CDR3 totals 14 residues. Trimming took off 3 bases at V and 1 base at J, with 10 bases between the two ends. Germline CDR1 is SGDLS and CDR2 is YYNGEE. Whole-study results and caveats: Spike-specific TCR breadth and depth rose after two AZD1222 doses. Clonal diversity was possibly underestimated, and white British individuals and females predominated among donors.

The sample was peripheral blood, taken on day 0 of AZD1222 vaccination. The sequence derives from an adult in good health. The chain joins TRBV9 to TRBJ1-1; no firm D call. The CDR3 bases are TGTGCCAGCAGCGAGCAACCCCGGAACACTGAAGCTTTCTTT. Residues: CASSEQPRNTEAFF.